This is a list of T cell receptor beta chains from one sample in a study of T cell changes during pregnancy in multiple sclerosis. Only in-frame clones appear in the TCRdb table, and some are missing; sequencing was by immunoSEQ multiplex PCR. The table records approximately 50,000 clones, roughly 95% of them present only once. The starting material was CD4+ T cells from peripheral blood mononuclear cells, obtained in the third trimester of pregnancy. The receptors here all came from a female donor with multiple sclerosis, enrolled in a pregnancy study. The CDR3 runs from the conserved cysteine through the conserved F or W. A D gene is named only where the DNA matches it firmly. Rows give clone size only sometimes, using once, few, many, or a class for an expanded clone.

>-|13|TRBJ2-5|-|TRBV29-1
TGCAGCGCCGAGAGTCTTCTACAAGAGACCCAGTACTTC
CSAESLLQETQYF
>-|12|TRBJ2-1|TRBD2|TRBV27
TGTGCCAGCAGTTTTCTAGCGGGCGAGCAGTTCTTC
CASSFLAGEQFF
>few|16|TRBJ2-3|TRBD2|TRBV7-2
TGTGCCAGCAGCAGGTCTAGCGGGGGGGGCACAGATACGCAGTATTTT
CASSRSSGGGTDTQYF
>-|14|TRBJ1-6|-|TRBV6-5
TGTGCCAGCAGTTACGGAAAGGAGGGATCACCCCTCCACTTT
CASSYGKEGSPLHF
>-|16|TRBJ2-1|TRBD1|TRBV13
TGTGCCAGCAGCCCGTACCCGGGACAGGGTTACAATGAGCAGTTCTTC
CASSPYPGQGYNEQFF
>-|15|TRBJ2-7|-|TRBV19
TGTGCCAGTAAACGAGGGGGGGCCTCGACCTACGAGCAGTACTTC
CASKRGGASTYEQYF
>-|15|TRBJ2-1|-|TRBV7-2
TGTGCCAGCAGCTTAGCTTGGGACTTTTACAATGAGCAGTTCTTC
CASSLAWDFYNEQFF
>-|15|TRBJ2-7|-|TRBV19
TGTGCCAGTAGTAGGGGACGGGGGACAGCCTACGAGCAGTACTTC
CASSRGRGTAYEQYF
>-|14|TRBJ2-1|TRBD2|TRBV7-2
TGTGCCAGCAGCTTAGAGACTAGCTCCCACGAGCAGTTCTTC
CASSLETSSHEQFF
>-|13|TRBJ1-4|TRBD1|TRBV10-1
TGCGCCAGCAGGGACAGGGCGGATGAAAAACTGTTTTTT
CASRDRADEKLFF
>once|16|TRBJ1-3|-|TRBV19
TGTGCCAGTAGTCCCTTCGCCCGGTTCTCTGGAAACACCATATATTTT
CASSPFARFSGNTIYF
>-|17|TRBJ2-1|TRBD1|TRBV18
TGTGCCAGCTCACCAGGGGGACAGGGCCCTTACTACAATGAGCAGTTCTTC
CASSPGGQGPYYNEQFF
>-|15|TRBJ2-5|TRBD1|TRBV6-1
TGTGCCAGCAACCCCGGGACAGGGATCGGAGAGACCCAGTACTTC
CASNPGTGIGETQYF
>-|19|TRBJ2-1|TRBD2|TRBV14
TGTGCCAGCAGCCAAGGACGTAGCGGGAGGGCCCAGAGGAACAATGAGCAGTTCTTC
CASSQGRSGRAQRNNEQFF
>-|15|TRBJ2-5|-|TRBV19
TGTGCCAGTAGGCCCCCAGGGGCGAAGGGAGAGACCCAGTACTTC
CASRPPGAKGETQYF
>-|15|TRBJ1-1|TRBD1|TRBV19
TGTGCCAGTAGTATAGCCTTGGACAGGGGGACTGAAGCTTTCTTT
CASSIALDRGTEAFF
>-|14|TRBJ2-2|-|TRBV6-1
TGTGCCAGCAGTGTTTGGCAGAACACCGGGGAGCTGTTTTTT
CASSVWQNTGELFF
>-|11|TRBJ1-1|-|TRBV20-1
TGCAGTGCTATATCTACGTCGGGGGCTTTCTTT
CSAISTSGAFF
>-|13|TRBJ2-3|-|TRBV28
TGTGCCACCAGGTTCGGAGCGACTAATACGCAGTATTTT
CATRFGATNTQYF
>-|18|TRBJ1-5|-|TRBV12-5
TGTGCTAGTGGTTGCAGGGGCCCCGCTTTGGCCCCCCCCCAGCCCCAGCATTTT
CASGCRGPALAPPQPQHF
>-|15|TRBJ2-7|TRBD1|TRBV5-6
TGTGCCAGCAGCTCCGGGTGGACAGGGCCCTACGAGCAGTACTTC
CASSSGWTGPYEQYF
>-|14|TRBJ1-1|-|TRBV7-2
TGTGCCAGCAGCTTATATGTACAGAACACTGAAGCTTTCTTT
CASSLYVQNTEAFF
>few|17|TRBJ2-2|TRBD2|TRBV29-1
TGCAGCGTTGAGGGACTAGCGGGAGGTACGAACACCGGGGAGCTGTTTTTT
CSVEGLAGGTNTGELFF
>-|17|TRBJ1-2|-|TRBV18
TGTGCCAGCTCACCATACGGGACACACCAAGTCCAATATGGCTACACCTTC
CASSPYGTHQVQYGYTF
>-|13|TRBJ1-3|-|TRBV18
TGTGCCAGCTCACCTTACGGGGGAAACACCATATATTTT
CASSPYGGNTIYF
>-|15|TRBJ1-6|-|TRBV5-7
TGTGCCAGCAGCTTGGACAGGGAAAGGAATTCACCCCTCCACTTT
CASSLDRERNSPLHF
>-|20|TRBJ2-7|-|TRBV21-1
TGTGCCAGCAGCAAAGTCGAGTGGGGACTAGCGGGGGGTAAGACCTACGAGCAGTACTTC
CASSKVEWGLAGGKTYEQYF
>-|14|TRBJ1-6|-|TRBV9
TGTGCCAGCAGCTACGGACTCAACGATTCACCCCTCCACTTT
CASSYGLNDSPLHF
>-|15|TRBJ1-1|-|TRBV5-1
TGCGCCAGCAGCTTGGGTGGGGGCGCCGAAACTGAAGCTTTCTTT
CASSLGGGAETEAFF
>once|11|TRBJ2-1|-|TRBV20-1
TGCAGTGCGGTTGGTAGCAATGAGCAGTTCTTC
CSAVGSNEQFF